One T cell receptor beta chain is described in this entry. This sample was taken from a study of control samples from healthy donors and cancer patients. Deletions cut 2 bases from V and 4 bases from J, with 17 bases between. CDR1 and CDR2 (germline): KGHSY, FQNENV. The CDR3 loop spans 16 amino acids. Some clones are missing from TCRdb's copy, which holds only in-frame ones; the method was immunoSEQ multiplex PCR. Here the sample spans about 410,000 clones, over 75% being singletons. The receptor was isolated from a man aged 40-55 years with head and neck cancer. Sequenced sample: PBMCs. This rearrangement joins TRBV16 to TRBJ1-2; perhaps TRBD1 as D (6 bases). CDR3 protein: CASSQGPGVRIYGYTF. CDR3 coding DNA: TGTGCCAGCAGCCAAGGTCCAGGGGTCAGGATCTATGGCTACACCTTC.